Presented here are 7 T cell receptor beta chains from one specimen sequenced in a study of T cells after posttransplantation cyclophosphamide. Repertoires were generated with immunoSEQ multiplex PCR, while TCRdb's copy carries only in-frame clones and drops some. The sample records some 53,000 clones, just over 85% being singletons. The sample was PBMCs. The receptors come from a man in his thirties or forties with a blood cancer, CMV-positive, and with a related stem cell donor.

J is TRBJ2-3 and V is TRBV5-1, with no clear D. Germline CDR1 is SGHRS and CDR2 is YFSETQ. The V gene lost 0 bases and the J gene lost 1 base, with 12 bases spanning the gap. This CDR3 has 16 residues. The CDR3 sequence: CASSLVASRGTDTQYF. CDR3 nucleotide sequence: TGCGCCAGCAGCTTGGTAGCCTCCAGAGGCACAGATACGCAGTATTTT.

The genes are TRBV10-2 and TRBJ2-1; 8 nucleotides match TRBD1. The V gene end was trimmed by 5 bases and the J gene end by 6 bases; junction bases not matched to a gene: 9. Germline V lookup: CDR1 WSHSY, CDR2 SAAADI. The CDR3 has 15 amino acids. CDR3 amino acids: CASSFQGARVNEQFF. CDR3 in DNA: TGCGCCAGCAGTTTTCAGGGGGCCCGCGTCAATGAGCAGTTCTTC.

The V gene is TRBV7-6, the J gene TRBJ2-1; D unresolved. The CDR3 covers 13 residues. The V gene lost 4 bases and the J gene lost 7 bases, with 11 bases spanning the gap. The germline CDR1 and CDR2 sequences are SGHVS and FNYEAQ. CDR3 sequence reads: CASSSRSGNEQFF. The CDR3 coding sequence is TGTGCCAGCAGCTCTCGTTCCGGGAATGAGCAGTTCTTC.

The genes are TRBV7-2 and TRBJ2-5; D may be TRBD1 (6 bases). V lost 2 bases and J 2 bases, leaving 12 bases between the germline ends. Germline V gene sequence: CDR1 SGHTA, CDR2 FQGNSA. The CDR3 has 15 residues. CDR3 sequence (DNA): TGTGCCAGCAGCTTACAGGGGCCAGAACAAGAGACCCAGTACTTC. Translation gives CASSLQGPEQETQYF. The whole variable domain, filled in from reference TRBV7-2 and TRBJ2-5, reads GAGVSQSPSNKVTEKGKDVELRCDPISGHTALYWYRQSLGQGLEFLIYFQGNSAPDKSGLPSDRFSAERTGGSVSTLTIQRTQQEDSAVYLCASSLQGPEQETQYFGPGTRLLVL.

The genes are TRBV25-1 and TRBJ1-5; the D is unclear. Trimming shortened V by 5 bases and J by 8 bases, and 16 bases separated the two germline ends. The germline V gene encodes CDR1 MGHDK and CDR2 SYGVNS. The length of the CDR3 is 14 residues. CDR3 sequence: CASSLANYGEPQHF. For the CDR3, the DNA is TGTGCCAGCAGTCTCGCCAACTACGGGGAGCCCCAGCATTTT.

The rearrangement links TRBV6-5 to TRBJ1-1; D is unclear. Germline CDR1 MNHEY, CDR2 SVGAGI. There are 13 residues in the CDR3. The germline V and J ends were trimmed by 0 bases and 4 bases, with 6 bases remaining between them. The DNA of the CDR3 is TGTGCCAGCAGTTACTCCAGAACCACTGAAGCTTTCTTT. Translated: CASSYSRTTEAFF.

The chain combines TRBV4-1 with TRBJ2-2, with a weak D call TRBD2 (5 bases). CDR1 and CDR2 (germline): MGHRA, YSYEKL. V gave up 8 bases and J gave up 7 bases, with 26 bases separating them. The CDR3 spans 17 residues. The CDR3 loop reads CASGRNRPSGNFGELFF. CDR3 nucleotides: TGCGCCAGCGGAAGGAACAGACCATCGGGGAACTTCGGGGAGCTGTTTTTT.